The clone carrying this T cell receptor (beta chain) has a count of ten or more. This sample was taken from a study of T cells in Graves' hyperthyroidism and ophthalmopathy. The source material, RNA transcripts, was used to amplify TCR beta CDR3 regions. TCR CDR3 underwent first-round RT-PCR with the HTBI primer set. From the multiplex PCR reads, TCRdb called clonotypes with MiXCR, one entry per CDR3 protein. The data hold around 250,000 distinct CDR3 sequences, with just over 14% observed a single time. Germline trimming cut 4 bases from V and 5 bases from J; bases unmatched to any gene: 8. This CDR3 contains 16 residues. Germline V gene data show CDR1 as SGHNT and CDR2 as YENEEA. First hyperthyroidism diagnosis is when the blood sample was obtained, before any ophthalmopathy symptoms.

The sequence derives from a woman between 40 and 50 years old with Graves' hyperthyroidism that later progressed to Graves' ophthalmopathy. This rearrangement joins TRBV11-3 to TRBJ2-3, with 11 bases matching TRBD2. Material: blood. The CDR3 reads CASSSSLAGGQDTQYF. DNA for the CDR3: TGTGCCAGCAGCTCATCCTTAGCGGGAGGGCAAGATACGCAGTATTTT.